These 5 T cell receptor beta chains share one sample of origin, sequenced in a study of monozygotic twins with inflammatory bowel disease. Using the 5' RACE reads, TCRdb records one entry per CDR3 protein without DNA. The sample yields 93,000 or so distinct CDR3 sequences, of which the top ten take up about 2%. Sequenced material: blood. These receptors were obtained from a human donor with ulcerative colitis or Crohn's disease, or a healthy co-twin of an affected twin (not recorded which).

The rearrangement uses TRBV5-1 and TRBJ2-1; absent DNA, TCRdb's TRBD1 call cannot be checked. The germline V gene encodes CDR1 SGHRS and CDR2 YFSETQ. CDR3 length: 14 residues. The chain's CDR3 is CASSLGQGLNEQFF.

The rearrangement uses TRBV28 and TRBJ2-3; TCRdb's D call, TRBD1, is unchecked because there is no DNA. CDR3 length: 14 residues. CDR1 is MDHEN, CDR2 SYDVKM, per germline. The CDR3 reads CASISGQGIDTQYF.

The chain combines TRBV11-2 with TRBJ2-2; no DNA is available, so the TRBD1 call from TCRdb remains unchecked. Germline lookup yields CDR1 SGHAT and CDR2 FQNNGV. The CDR3 covers 15 residues. The CDR3 sequence is CASRRDSSNTGELFF.

This sequence joins TRBV25-1 and TRBJ2-4; without DNA, the TCRdb call of TRBD1 cannot be checked. This CDR3 is built from 17 residues. Germline V CDR1 and CDR2: MGHDK, SYGVNS. This chain's CDR3 is CASSPRGTGMAKNIQYF.

This sequence joins TRBV5-1 and TRBJ2-7; TCRdb returns TRBD1, unconfirmable since there is no DNA. The germline V gene has CDR1 SGHRS and CDR2 YFSETQ. The CDR3 consists of 16 residues. CDR3: CASSLGDRGFPYEQYF.